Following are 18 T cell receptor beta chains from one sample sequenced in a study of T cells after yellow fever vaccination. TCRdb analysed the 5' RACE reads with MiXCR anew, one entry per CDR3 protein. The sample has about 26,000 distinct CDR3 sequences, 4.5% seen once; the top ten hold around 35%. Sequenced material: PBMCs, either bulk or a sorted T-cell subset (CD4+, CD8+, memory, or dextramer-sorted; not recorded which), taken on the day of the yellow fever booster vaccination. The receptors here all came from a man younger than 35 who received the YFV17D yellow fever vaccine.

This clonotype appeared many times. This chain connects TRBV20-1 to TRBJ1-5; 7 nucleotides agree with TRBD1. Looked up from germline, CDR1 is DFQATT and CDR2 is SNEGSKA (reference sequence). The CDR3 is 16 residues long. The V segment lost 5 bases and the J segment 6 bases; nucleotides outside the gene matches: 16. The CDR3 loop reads CSAWGKTGTESQPQHF. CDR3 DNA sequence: TGCAGTGCTTGGGGGAAGACAGGGACGGAAAGTCAGCCCCAGCATTTT.

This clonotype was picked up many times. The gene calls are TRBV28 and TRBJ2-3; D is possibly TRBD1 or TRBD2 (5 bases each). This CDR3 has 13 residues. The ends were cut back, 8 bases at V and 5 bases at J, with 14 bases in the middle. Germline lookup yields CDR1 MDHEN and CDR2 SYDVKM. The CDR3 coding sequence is TGTGCCAGCCGGGACGGGGAACGAGATACGCAGTATTTT. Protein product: CASRDGERDTQYF.

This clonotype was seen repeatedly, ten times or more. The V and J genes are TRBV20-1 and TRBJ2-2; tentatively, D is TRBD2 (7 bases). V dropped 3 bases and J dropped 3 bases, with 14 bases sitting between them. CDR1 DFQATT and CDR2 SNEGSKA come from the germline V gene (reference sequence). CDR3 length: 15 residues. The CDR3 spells CSASGGGLDTGELFF. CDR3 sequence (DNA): TGCAGTGCTAGTGGGGGGGGGCTTGACACCGGGGAGCTGTTTTTT.

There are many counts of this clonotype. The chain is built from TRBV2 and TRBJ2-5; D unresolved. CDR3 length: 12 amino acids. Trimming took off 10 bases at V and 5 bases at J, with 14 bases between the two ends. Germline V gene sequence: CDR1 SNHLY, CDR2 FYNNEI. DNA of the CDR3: TGTGCCACTACCTCCTCTGGTGAGACCCAGTACTTC. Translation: CATTSSGETQYF.

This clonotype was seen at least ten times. CDR3 in amino acids: CASSLEVDRMNTEAFF. In DNA form, the CDR3 reads TGTGCCAGCAGCTTAGAAGTTGACAGGATGAACACTGAAGCTTTCTTT. This chain uses TRBV11-2 with TRBJ1-1, with D perhaps matching TRBD1 (6 bases). Germline lookup yields CDR1 SGHAT and CDR2 FQNNGV. V lost 0 bases to trimming and J lost 0 bases, with 11 bases between them. The CDR3 consists of 16 residues.

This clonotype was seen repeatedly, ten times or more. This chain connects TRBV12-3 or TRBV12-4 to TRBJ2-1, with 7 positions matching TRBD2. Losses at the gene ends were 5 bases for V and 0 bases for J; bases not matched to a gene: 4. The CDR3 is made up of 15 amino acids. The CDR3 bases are TGTGCCAGCAGTGGGAGGGTCAGCTCCTACAATGAGCAGTTCTTC. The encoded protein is CASSGRVSSYNEQFF.

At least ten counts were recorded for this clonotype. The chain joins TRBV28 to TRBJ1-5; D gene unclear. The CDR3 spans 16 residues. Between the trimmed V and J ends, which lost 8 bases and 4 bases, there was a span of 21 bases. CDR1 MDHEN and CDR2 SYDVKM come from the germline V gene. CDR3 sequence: CASLLSYRVFNQPQHF. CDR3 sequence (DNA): TGTGCCAGCCTCCTTTCGTACCGGGTCTTTAATCAGCCCCAGCATTTT.

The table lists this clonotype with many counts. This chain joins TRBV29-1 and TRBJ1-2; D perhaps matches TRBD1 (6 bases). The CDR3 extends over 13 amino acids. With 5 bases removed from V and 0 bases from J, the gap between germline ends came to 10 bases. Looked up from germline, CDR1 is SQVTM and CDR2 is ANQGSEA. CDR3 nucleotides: TGCAGCGTTTGGGACACAACTAACTATGGCTACACCTTC. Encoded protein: CSVWDTTNYGYTF.

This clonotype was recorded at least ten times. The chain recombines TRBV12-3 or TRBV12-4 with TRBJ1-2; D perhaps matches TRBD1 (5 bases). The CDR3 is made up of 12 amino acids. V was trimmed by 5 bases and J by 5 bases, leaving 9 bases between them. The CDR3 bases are TGTGCCAGCAGTGATCAGGGATATGGCTACACCTTC. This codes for CASSDQGYGYTF.

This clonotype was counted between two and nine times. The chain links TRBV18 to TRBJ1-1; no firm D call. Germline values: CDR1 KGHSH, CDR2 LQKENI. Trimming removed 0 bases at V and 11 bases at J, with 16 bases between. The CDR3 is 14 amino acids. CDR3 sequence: CASSPPALPVEAFF. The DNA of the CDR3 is TGTGCCAGCTCACCACCGGCTTTACCTGTCGAGGCTTTCTTT.

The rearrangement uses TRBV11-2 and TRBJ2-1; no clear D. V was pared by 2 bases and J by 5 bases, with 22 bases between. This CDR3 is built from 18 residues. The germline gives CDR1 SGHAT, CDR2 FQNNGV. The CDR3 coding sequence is TGTGCCAGCAGCTTAAGATTCTACTCAACGCAAGGCCACAATGAGCAGTTCTTC. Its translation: CASSLRFYSTQGHNEQFF.

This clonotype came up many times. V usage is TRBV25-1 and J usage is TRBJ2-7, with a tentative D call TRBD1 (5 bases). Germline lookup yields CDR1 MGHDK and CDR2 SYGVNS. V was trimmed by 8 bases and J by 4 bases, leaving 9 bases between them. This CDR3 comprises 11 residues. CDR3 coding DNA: TGTGCCAGCTTAGGGGCTTACGAGCAGTACTTC. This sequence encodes CASLGAYEQYF.

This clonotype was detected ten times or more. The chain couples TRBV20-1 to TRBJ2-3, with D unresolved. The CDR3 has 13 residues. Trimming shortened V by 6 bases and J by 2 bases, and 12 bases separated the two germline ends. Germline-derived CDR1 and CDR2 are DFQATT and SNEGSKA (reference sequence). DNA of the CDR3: TGCAGTGCCTCGGACCCTCCCACAGATACGCAGTATTTT. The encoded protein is CSASDPPTDTQYF.

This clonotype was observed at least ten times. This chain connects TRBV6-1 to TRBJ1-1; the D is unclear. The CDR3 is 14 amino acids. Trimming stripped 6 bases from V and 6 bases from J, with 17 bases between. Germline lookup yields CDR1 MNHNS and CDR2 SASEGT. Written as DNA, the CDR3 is TGTGCCAGCAGATGGGGATTTATTACCGCTGAAGCTTTCTTT. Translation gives CASRWGFITAEAFF.

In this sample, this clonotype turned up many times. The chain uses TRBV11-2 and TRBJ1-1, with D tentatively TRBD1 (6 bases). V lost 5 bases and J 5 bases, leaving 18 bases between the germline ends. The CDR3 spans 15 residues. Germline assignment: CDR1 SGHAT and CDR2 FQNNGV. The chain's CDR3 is CASSPIRGAGTEAFF. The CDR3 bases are TGTGCCAGCAGCCCTATCCGGGGGGCAGGGACTGAAGCTTTCTTT. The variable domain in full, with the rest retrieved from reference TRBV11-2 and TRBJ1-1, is EAGVAQSPRYKIIEKRQSVAFWCNPISGHATLYWYQQILGQGPKLLIQFQNNGVVDDSQLPKDRFSAERLKGVDSTLKIQPAKLEDSAVYLCASSPIRGAGTEAFFGQGTRLTVV.

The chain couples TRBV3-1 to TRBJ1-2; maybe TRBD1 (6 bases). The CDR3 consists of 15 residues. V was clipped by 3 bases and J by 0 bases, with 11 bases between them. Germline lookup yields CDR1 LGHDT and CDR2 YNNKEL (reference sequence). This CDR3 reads CASSHSDRANYGYTF. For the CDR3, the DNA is TGTGCCAGCAGCCATTCGGACAGAGCTAACTATGGCTACACCTTC.

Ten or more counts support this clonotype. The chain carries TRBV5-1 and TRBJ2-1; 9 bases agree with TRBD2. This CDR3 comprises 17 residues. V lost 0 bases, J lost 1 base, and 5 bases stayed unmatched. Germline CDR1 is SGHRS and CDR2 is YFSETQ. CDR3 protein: CASSLASGVSSYNEQFF. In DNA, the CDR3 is TGCGCCAGCAGCTTGGCTAGCGGGGTGAGTTCCTACAATGAGCAGTTCTTC.

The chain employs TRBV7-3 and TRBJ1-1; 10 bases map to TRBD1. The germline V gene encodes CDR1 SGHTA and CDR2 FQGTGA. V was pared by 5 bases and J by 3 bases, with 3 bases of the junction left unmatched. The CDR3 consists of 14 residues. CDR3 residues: CASSRQGADTEAFF. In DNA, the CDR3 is TGTGCCAGCAGCCGACAGGGGGCTGACACTGAAGCTTTCTTT. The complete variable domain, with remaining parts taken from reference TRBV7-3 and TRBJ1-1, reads GAGVSQTPSNKVTEKGKYVELRCDPISGHTALYWYRQSLGQGPEFLIYFQGTGAADDSGLPNDRFFAVRPEGSVSTLKIQRTERGDSAVYLCASSRQGADTEAFFGQGTRLTVV.